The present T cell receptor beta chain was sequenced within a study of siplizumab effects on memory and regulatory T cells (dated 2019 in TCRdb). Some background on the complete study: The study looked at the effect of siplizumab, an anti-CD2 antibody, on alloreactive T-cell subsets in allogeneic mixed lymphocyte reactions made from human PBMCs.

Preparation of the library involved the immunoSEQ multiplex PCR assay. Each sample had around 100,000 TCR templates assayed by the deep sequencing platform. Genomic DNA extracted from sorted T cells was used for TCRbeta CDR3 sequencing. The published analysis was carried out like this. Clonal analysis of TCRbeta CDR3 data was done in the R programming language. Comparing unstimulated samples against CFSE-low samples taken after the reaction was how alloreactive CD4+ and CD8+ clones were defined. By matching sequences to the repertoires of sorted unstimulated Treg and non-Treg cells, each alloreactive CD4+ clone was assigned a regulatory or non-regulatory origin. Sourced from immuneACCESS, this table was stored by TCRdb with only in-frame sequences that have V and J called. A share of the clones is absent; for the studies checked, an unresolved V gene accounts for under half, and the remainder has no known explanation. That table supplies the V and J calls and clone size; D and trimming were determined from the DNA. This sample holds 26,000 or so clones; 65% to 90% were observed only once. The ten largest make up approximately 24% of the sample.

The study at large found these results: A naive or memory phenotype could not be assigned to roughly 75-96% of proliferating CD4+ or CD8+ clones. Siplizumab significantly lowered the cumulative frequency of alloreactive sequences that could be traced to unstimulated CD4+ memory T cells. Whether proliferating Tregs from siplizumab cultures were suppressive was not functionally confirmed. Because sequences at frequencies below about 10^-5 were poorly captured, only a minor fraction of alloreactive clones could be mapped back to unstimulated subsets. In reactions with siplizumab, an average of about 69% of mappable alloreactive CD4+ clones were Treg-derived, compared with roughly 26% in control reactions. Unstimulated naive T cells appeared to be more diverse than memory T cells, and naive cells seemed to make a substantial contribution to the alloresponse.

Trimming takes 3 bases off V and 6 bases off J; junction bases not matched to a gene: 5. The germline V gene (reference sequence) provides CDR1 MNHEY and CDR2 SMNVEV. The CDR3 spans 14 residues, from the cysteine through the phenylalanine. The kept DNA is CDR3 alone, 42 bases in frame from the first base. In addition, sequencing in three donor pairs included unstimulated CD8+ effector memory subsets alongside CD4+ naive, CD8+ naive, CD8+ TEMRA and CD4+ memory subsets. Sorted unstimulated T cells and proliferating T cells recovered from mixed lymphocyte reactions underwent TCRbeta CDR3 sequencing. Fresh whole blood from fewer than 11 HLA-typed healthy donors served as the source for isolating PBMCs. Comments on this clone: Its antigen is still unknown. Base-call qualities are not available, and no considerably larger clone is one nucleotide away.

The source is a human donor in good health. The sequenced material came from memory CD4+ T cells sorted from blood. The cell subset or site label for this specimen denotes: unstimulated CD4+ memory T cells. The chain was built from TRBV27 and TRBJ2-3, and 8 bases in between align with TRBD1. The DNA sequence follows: TGTGCCAGCAGTTTCGGCACAGGGGGGGATACGCAGTATTTT. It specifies CASSFGTGGDTQYF.